These T cell receptor beta chains were read from a single sample in a study of blood T cell repertoires in COVID-19. Sequenced by immunoSEQ multiplex PCR; TCRdb stores in-frame clones only, minus some. This table holds fewer than 300,000 clones, about 89% found once. The specimen was peripheral blood. The receptors here all came from a woman under 40 with COVID-19, enrolled during active disease. Each CDR3 is given with its conserved first and last residue. D genes are given only for firm matches. Not all rows give a size; the values are once, few, many and, for expanded clones, a class.

clone_size | d_call | j_call | v_call | cdr3_nt | cdr3_aa
. | . | TRBJ1-3 | TRBV6-5 | TGTGCCAGCAGTTACTCAGGGGCAGGGGTTGGAAACACCATATATTTT | CASSYSGAGVGNTIYF
. | TRBD1 | TRBJ1-6 | TRBV19 | TGTGCCAGTAGTACCCCACAGGGGGTCCGAAATAATTCACCCCTCCACTTT | CASSTPQGVRNNSPLHF
once | . | TRBJ1-1 | TRBV6-5 | TGTGCCAGCAGTCCTGTGAGCCGGACTGAAGCTTTCTTT | CASSPVSRTEAFF
. | TRBD1 | TRBJ1-2 | TRBV5-4 | TGTGCCAGCAGCTCGGACAGGCACGGCTACACCTTC | CASSSDRHGYTF
. | . | TRBJ1-2 | TRBV5-1 | TGCGCCAGCAGCCCGGTGGGGGAGGGTCATGGCTACACCTTC | CASSPVGEGHGYTF
. | TRBD2 | TRBJ2-7 | TRBV9 | TGTGCCAAAAAACTGGGGCCTAGCGGGATATACGAGCAGTACTTC | CAKKLGPSGIYEQYF
few | . | TRBJ2-1 | TRBV3-1/TRBV3-2 | TGTGCCAGCAGCCAACCCACGGGACTCCCTAGGATCGATGAGCAGTTCTTC | CASSQPTGLPRIDEQFF
few | TRBD1 | TRBJ1-3 | TRBV7-2 | TGTGCCAGCAGCTTAGATAGACAGGGAATCTCTGGAAACACCATATATTTT | CASSLDRQGISGNTIYF
. | . | TRBJ2-3 | TRBV28 | TGTGCCAGCAATACTTCACCAGGTGTGGATACGCAGTATTTT | CASNTSPGVDTQYF
. | TRBD2 | TRBJ2-1 | TRBV7-9 | TGTGCCAGCAGCTTAGTACTAGCGGGATTCTATGAGCAGTTCTTC | CASSLVLAGFYEQFF
. | TRBD1 | TRBJ1-1 | TRBV30 | TGTGCCTGGAGTTTCCGGACAGGCATGAACACTGAAGCTTTCTTT | CAWSFRTGMNTEAFF
. | TRBD1 | TRBJ1-1 | TRBV19 | TGTGCCAGTAGTTCGAGCTTGACAGGGGCAGAAGCTTTCTTT | CASSSSLTGAEAFF
. | . | TRBJ2-1 | TRBV29-1 | TGCAGCGTTGATGGCCAGGGTATGTTGAATGAGCAGTTCTTC | CSVDGQGMLNEQFF
. | . | TRBJ1-1 | TRBV5-6 | TGTGCCAGCAGCTTGGCCCGGGGAAACCATCCTGCTGAAGCTTTCTTT | CASSLARGNHPAEAFF
. | . | TRBJ2-3 | TRBV29-1 | TGCAGCGTTGTCACTAGACTCACAGATACGCAGTATTTT | CSVVTRLTDTQYF
. | . | TRBJ2-7 | TRBV29-1 | TGCAGCGTTGAAGTCTTCAGGGCAAGCTCCTACGAGCAGTACTTC | CSVEVFRASSYEQYF
. | . | TRBJ2-1 | TRBV11-2 | TGTGCCAGCAGCTTAGAGAGAGAGCAGTTCTTC | CASSLEREQFF
many | . | TRBJ2-7 | TRBV4-1 | TGCGCCAGCAGCCGAGACGCAGGGTTTTCCTACGAGCAGTACTTC | CASSRDAGFSYEQYF
. | TRBD2 | TRBJ2-1 | TRBV19 | TGTGCCAGTAGTATAAGTGGGGCTAGCGGGAGCTCCTACAATGAGCAGTTCTTC | CASSISGASGSSYNEQFF
. | TRBD2 | TRBJ2-3 | TRBV27 | TGTGCCAGCAGCGAGCGGGAATCGACAGATACGCAGTATTTT | CASSERESTDTQYF
once | TRBD1 | TRBJ1-2 | TRBV27 | TGTGCCAGCAGAGCTCATTCGGACAGGGAGGACTATGGCTACACCTTC | CASRAHSDREDYGYTF
few | TRBD1 | TRBJ1-3 | TRBV4-1 | TGCGCCAGCAGCCAAAAGGGGTTGGGGGGGACAGGGTCGGCTGGAAACACCATATATTTT | CASSQKGLGGTGSAGNTIYF
. | . | TRBJ2-7 | TRBV3-1/TRBV3-2 | TGTGCCAGCAGCCTCTCCGGGACTCACCGTCTCGAGCAGTACTTC | CASSLSGTHRLEQYF
. | . | TRBJ1-6 | TRBV27 | TGTGCCAGCAGTTTATGGCAGGCGCGGGATTCACCCCTCCACTTT | CASSLWQARDSPLHF
. | . | TRBJ2-7 | TRBV5-4 | TGTGCCAGCAGCGTCGGGGTTGGGTCCGAGCAGTACTTC | CASSVGVGSEQYF
. | . | TRBJ1-2 | TRBV6-5 | TGTGCCAGCAGAGAGACGGGGGCTAACTATGGCTACACCTTC | CASRETGANYGYTF
. | TRBD1 | TRBJ1-5 | TRBV2 | TGTGCCAGCAGTTTTCTTGGACAGGGGAATCAGCCCCAGCATTTT | CASSFLGQGNQPQHF